The sequence of this T cell receptor (beta chain) was determined in a study of blood T cells in healthy people across ages. As concerns this clonotype: Its antigen is unidentified.

Primers used in a second PCR of roughly 6 to 11 cycles were a sample-barcoded 5' primer and a J-beta primer mix. MiXCR was run by TCRdb on the 5' RACE reads, yielding one entry per CDR3 protein. The table includes fewer than 1.5 million distinct CDR3 sequences, 42% detected once. Study-level findings and limits: Long-lived donors carried more naive CD4+ cells and greater diversity than aged donors.

With V trimmed by 6 bases and J by 7 bases, 5 bases remained unmatched. This CDR3 spans 13 amino acids. This chain connects TRBV12-3 or TRBV12-4 to TRBJ1-4, with TRBD1 identical over 7 bases. Sequencing was done on a sample of blood. This sequence was found in a young woman in good health. Written as DNA, the CDR3 is TGTGCCAGCAGGTTTGACAGGGTTGAAAAACTGTTTTTT. Amino acid sequence: CASRFDRVEKLFF.